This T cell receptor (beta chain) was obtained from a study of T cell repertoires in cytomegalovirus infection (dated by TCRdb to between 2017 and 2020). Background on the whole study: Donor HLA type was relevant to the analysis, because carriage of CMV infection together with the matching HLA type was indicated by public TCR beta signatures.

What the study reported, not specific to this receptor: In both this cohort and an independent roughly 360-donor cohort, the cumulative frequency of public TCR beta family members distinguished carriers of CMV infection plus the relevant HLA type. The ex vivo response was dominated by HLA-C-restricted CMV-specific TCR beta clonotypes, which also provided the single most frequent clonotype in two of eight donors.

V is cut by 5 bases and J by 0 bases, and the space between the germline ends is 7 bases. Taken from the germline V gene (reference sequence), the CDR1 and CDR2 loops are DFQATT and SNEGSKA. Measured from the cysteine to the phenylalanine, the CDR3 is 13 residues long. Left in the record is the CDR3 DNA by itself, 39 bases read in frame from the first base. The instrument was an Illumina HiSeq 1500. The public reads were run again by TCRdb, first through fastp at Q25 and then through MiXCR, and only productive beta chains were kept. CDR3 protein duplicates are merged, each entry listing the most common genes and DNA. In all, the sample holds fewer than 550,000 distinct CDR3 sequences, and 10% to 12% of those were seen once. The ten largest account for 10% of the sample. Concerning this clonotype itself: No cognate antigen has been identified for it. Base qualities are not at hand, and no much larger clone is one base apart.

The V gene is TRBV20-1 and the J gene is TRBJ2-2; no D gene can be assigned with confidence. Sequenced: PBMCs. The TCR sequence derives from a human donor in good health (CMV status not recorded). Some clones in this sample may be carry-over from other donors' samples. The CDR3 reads CSARTANTGELFF. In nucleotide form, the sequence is TGCAGTGCTCGCACTGCGAACACCGGGGAGCTGTTTTTT.